The present T cell receptor beta chain was sequenced within a study of blood T cell repertoires in COVID-19. Across the whole study: From T cells, B-cell-depleted T cells, or PBMCs came the material, which was cDNA or gDNA.

Germline V gene data show CDR1 as KGHSH and CDR2 as LQKENI. This CDR3 has 20 residues. V trimming: 3 bases; J trimming: 0 bases; junction bases outside the gene matches: 9. The protocol was immunoSEQ multiplex PCR, while the TCRdb copy is restricted to in-frame clones and leaves out a portion. The table has around 70,000 clones, around 82% seen once. The V gene is TRBV18, the J gene TRBJ1-6; 12 bases fit TRBD1. This TCR was sampled from a man in his sixties with acute or convalescent COVID-19. Sequencing was performed on peripheral blood. The DNA for the CDR3 is TGTGCCAGCTCACCGGGACAGGGGGCCCTGGGGTACTCCTATAATTCACCCCTCCACTTT. Translated, it gives CASSPGQGALGYSYNSPLHF.